These 26 T cell receptor beta chains were sequenced from one sample in a study of T cell clonotyping in hematopoietic cell transplantation. Profiled with immunoSEQ multiplex PCR; TCRdb holds only in-frame clones, not every one. The sample consists of tens of thousands of clones, less than 95% of them appearing once. The material sequenced was peripheral blood mononuclear cells. Source of these receptors: a woman between 50 and 59 years old in good health. Some clones in this sample may be carry-over from other donors' samples.

The genes are TRBV5-1 and TRBJ1-3; possibly TRBD1 for D (5 bases). Per the germline V gene, CDR1 is SGHRS and CDR2 is YFSETQ. Trimming removed 0 bases from V and 4 bases from J, with 8 bases in between. This CDR3 has 14 residues. DNA of the CDR3: TGCGCCAGCAGCTTGGATACAGGAGGAAACACCATATATTTT. Its protein product is CASSLDTGGNTIYF.

This chain connects TRBV6-6 to TRBJ2-3; 10 bases match TRBD1. In germline, CDR1 is MNHNY, CDR2 SVGAGI (reference sequence). V lost 2 bases and J lost 6; bases outside the gene matches: 2. This CDR3 spans 14 amino acids. The CDR3: CASSYPDRGDTQYF. Written as DNA, the CDR3 is TGTGCCAGCAGTTACCCGGACAGGGGGGATACGCAGTATTTT.

This chain links TRBV11-3 with TRBJ2-3; D not certain. V was cut by 0 bases and J by 6 bases, with 7 bases left in between. Germline values: CDR1 SGHNT, CDR2 YENEEA. The CDR3 runs 13 residues. The CDR3 spells CASSLEGRDTQYF. As DNA, the CDR3 is TGTGCCAGCAGCTTAGAAGGCCGTGATACGCAGTATTTT.

This chain uses TRBV27 with TRBJ1-2, with TRBD1 identical over 9 bases. This CDR3 region has 14 residues. The V gene's germline CDR1 is MNHEY and CDR2 SMNVEV (reference sequence). V lost 6 bases to trimming and J lost 5 bases; unmatched junction nucleotides: 7. The DNA for the CDR3 is TGTGCCAGCAGAGAAACAGGGGGCTGGTATGGCTACACCTTC. This encodes CASRETGGWYGYTF.

The chain combines TRBV5-4 with TRBJ1-3; D remains ambiguous. Germline CDR1 reads SGHNT; CDR2 reads YYREEE (reference sequence). The CDR3 has 14 residues. Trimming shortened V by 2 bases and J by 0 bases, and 6 bases separated the two germline ends. The CDR3 DNA reads TGTGCCAGCAGCTTATCTAGCTCTGGAAACACCATATATTTT. This encodes CASSLSSSGNTIYF.

J is TRBJ2-5 and V is TRBV5-1; the D is unclear. CDR1 and CDR2 (germline): SGHRS, YFSETQ. Deletions cut 0 bases from V and 5 bases from J, with 14 bases between. The CDR3 loop spans 15 amino acids. CDR3 residues: CASSLVGDGRETQYF. Written as DNA, the CDR3 is TGCGCCAGCAGCTTGGTTGGGGATGGTAGGGAGACCCAGTACTTC.

The chain is built from TRBV4-3 and TRBJ2-3; D not resolved. This CDR3 has 15 residues. V lost 0 bases, J lost 4 bases, and 11 bases lay in between. Germline assignment: CDR1 LGHNA and CDR2 YSLEER. CDR3: CASSQDEDGADTQYF. CDR3 nucleotides: TGCGCCAGCAGCCAAGATGAGGATGGCGCAGATACGCAGTATTTT.

This chain connects TRBV7-2 to TRBJ2-3; D gene uncertain. CDR3 length equals 14 residues. V lost 1 base and J lost 6, with 11 bases in between. Germline V gene sequence: CDR1 SGHTA, CDR2 FQGNSA. The CDR3 is CASSLGSAADTQYF. The DNA for the CDR3 is TGTGCCAGCAGCTTAGGGTCGGCGGCGGATACGCAGTATTTT.

The genes are TRBV25-1 and TRBJ1-1, with D tentatively TRBD1 (5 bases). CDR1 MGHDK and CDR2 SYGVNS come from the germline V gene. This CDR3 contains 16 residues. With 0 bases removed from V and 4 bases from J, the gap between germline ends came to 15 bases. CDR3 sequence (DNA): TGTGCCAGCAGTGAATATCAAGACAGCGGAGGCACTGAAGCTTTCTTT. The encoded protein is CASSEYQDSGGTEAFF.

This chain joins TRBV9 and TRBJ1-2; the match to TRBD1 covers 7 bases. Germline V gives CDR1 SGDLS, CDR2 YYNGEE. V shed 4 bases and J 5 bases; nucleotides not matched to a gene: 11. This CDR3 has 15 amino acids. The CDR3 protein is CASSPVSGGGYGYTF. CDR3 nucleotides: TGTGCCAGCAGCCCGGTTTCAGGGGGGGGGTATGGCTACACCTTC. The variable domain in full, with the rest retrieved from reference TRBV9 and TRBJ1-2, is DSGVTQTPKHLITATGQRVTLRCSPRSGDLSVYWYQQSLDQGLQFLIQYYNGEERAKGNILERFSAQQFPDLHSELNLSSLELGDSALYFCASSPVSGGGYGYTFGSGTRLTVV.

A single count supports this clone. The gene calls are TRBV30 and TRBJ2-5; no reliable D call. CDR3 length: 11 amino acids. V gave up 3 bases and J gave up 5 bases, with 7 bases separating them. Germline V gene lookup returns CDR1 GTSNPN and CDR2 SVGIG (reference sequence). This CDR3 reads CAWRGVETQYF. In DNA form, the CDR3 reads TGTGCCTGGAGGGGCGTCGAGACCCAGTACTTC.

The chain combines TRBV6-1 with TRBJ2-3, with 9 bases that match TRBD2. V trimming: 0 bases; J trimming: 4 bases; junction bases outside the gene matches: 5. CDR1 and CDR2 from the germline V gene are MNHNS and SASEGT. The CDR3 spans 16 residues. CDR3 sequence (DNA): TGTGCCAGCAGTGAAGCGCTTAGCGGGGGATCAGATACGCAGTATTTT. Translated: CASSEALSGGSDTQYF.

V usage is TRBV19 and J usage is TRBJ1-1; D gene uncertain. The CDR3 is made up of 13 amino acids. CDR1 is LNHDA, CDR2 SQIVND, per germline (reference sequence). Between the trimmed V and J ends, which lost 5 bases and 0 bases, there was a span of 7 bases. The CDR3 loop reads CASSRRLNTEAFF. The CDR3 bases are TGTGCCAGTAGTCGTCGCCTGAACACTGAAGCTTTCTTT.

The CDR3 DNA reads TGTGCCAGTAGTATGAAGGGATTAGGGACAGATACGCAGTATTTT. Translating it yields CASSMKGLGTDTQYF. The J gene is TRBJ2-3, the V gene TRBV19; D unclear. With 3 bases removed from V and 3 bases from J, the gap between germline ends came to 13 bases. The CDR3 is 15 residues long. Germline V gene lookup returns CDR1 LNHDA and CDR2 SQIVND (reference sequence).

The rearrangement links TRBV19 to TRBJ2-7, with D possibly being TRBD1 (5 bases). Germline V lookup: CDR1 LNHDA, CDR2 SQIVND (reference sequence). The CDR3 length is 15 residues. Trimming pared 6 bases from V and 4 bases from J, leaving 19 bases between. This CDR3 is CASRDRLGSGYEQYF. DNA of the CDR3: TGTGCCAGTAGAGACAGACTGGGGTCCGGGTACGAGCAGTACTTC.

DNA for the CDR3: TGTGCCAGCAGCCCAGGACAGGGGAGCTCTGGAAACACCATATATTTT. Amino acid sequence: CASSPGQGSSGNTIYF. The chain links TRBV9 to TRBJ1-3; TRBD1 aligns across 9 bases. V lost 4 bases to trimming and J lost 0 bases; unmatched junction nucleotides: 5. The CDR3 consists of 16 residues. CDR1 is SGDLS, CDR2 YYNGEE, per germline. Supplemented by reference TRBV9 and TRBJ1-3, the full variable domain reads DSGVTQTPKHLITATGQRVTLRCSPRSGDLSVYWYQQSLDQGLQFLIQYYNGEERAKGNILERFSAQQFPDLHSELNLSSLELGDSALYFCASSPGQGSSGNTIYFGEGSWLTVV.

The chain employs TRBV6-5 and TRBJ1-5; 9 bases map to TRBD1. The CDR3 extends over 15 amino acids. Trimming cost V 6 bases and J 0 bases; bases outside gene matches: 3. Germline V gene lookup returns CDR1 MNHEY and CDR2 SVGAGI. The CDR3 sequence: CASRGQGHSNQPQHF. The CDR3, as DNA: TGTGCCAGCAGGGGACAGGGACATAGCAATCAGCCCCAGCATTTT.

The rearrangement uses TRBV9 and TRBJ2-1, with 9 positions matching TRBD1. Germline V gene data show CDR1 as SGDLS and CDR2 as YYNGEE. V shed 5 bases and J 3 bases; nucleotides not matched to a gene: 12. The CDR3 has 17 residues. The DNA for the CDR3 is TGTGCCAGCAGTCCTATTCCGGGACAGGGCCTCTACAATGAGCAGTTCTTC. Protein product: CASSPIPGQGLYNEQFF.

Points on this clone: Other DNA sequences from this sample encode an identical CDR3 as well. The chain recombines TRBV7-9 with TRBJ2-5; D uncertain. Per germline, CDR1 SEHNR and CDR2 FQNEAQ (reference sequence). The CDR3 consists of 13 residues. The V end was cut by 1 base, the J end by 4 bases, with 7 bases between. The CDR3 loop reads CASSLGGRETQYF. DNA of the CDR3: TGTGCCAGCAGCTTAGGAGGTAGAGAGACCCAGTACTTC.

The chain recombines TRBV7-2 with TRBJ1-5; 11 positions agree with TRBD1. The CDR3 has 15 residues. V was pared by 1 base and J by 7 bases, with 3 bases of the junction left unmatched. Germline values: CDR1 SGHTA, CDR2 FQGNSA. DNA for the CDR3: TGTGCCAGCAGCTTAGGGGGACAGGGGGGACAGCCCCAGCATTTT. Its protein is CASSLGGQGGQPQHF.

The chain combines TRBV7-9 with TRBJ2-6, with D uncertain. V was cut by 6 bases and J by 1 base, with 4 bases left in between. In germline, CDR1 is SEHNR, CDR2 FQNEAQ (reference sequence). This CDR3 is 13 amino acids long. The CDR3 DNA reads as TGTGCCAGCAGTATATCTGGGGCCAACGTCCTGACTTTC. Protein sequence: CASSISGANVLTF.

This rearrangement joins TRBV5-4 to TRBJ2-2; 9 bases map to TRBD1. Looked up from germline, CDR1 is SGHNT and CDR2 is YYREEE (reference sequence). Unmatched junction bases numbered 8, after V lost 4 bases and J lost 7 bases. This CDR3 comprises 15 residues. This CDR3 is CASSPGQGKIGELFF. The CDR3, as DNA: TGTGCCAGCAGCCCGGGACAGGGTAAAATCGGGGAGCTGTTTTTT.

V and J are TRBV7-2 and TRBJ2-5; D uncertain. V was clipped by 2 bases and J by 5 bases, with 9 bases between them. Germline V gene lookup returns CDR1 SGHTA and CDR2 FQGNSA. The CDR3 consists of 13 residues. The CDR3 here is CASSLQLPETQYF. In DNA form, the CDR3 reads TGTGCCAGCAGCTTACAACTGCCGGAGACCCAGTACTTC.

The chain carries TRBV5-6 and TRBJ1-5; D call uncertain. The ends were cut back, 2 bases at V and 2 bases at J, with 8 bases in the middle. The germline gives CDR1 SGHDT, CDR2 YYEEEE. The CDR3 covers 14 residues. The DNA for the CDR3 is TGTGCCAGCAGCTTTAGCCTGGGCAATCAGCCCCAGCATTTT. Its translation: CASSFSLGNQPQHF. Together with reference TRBV5-6 and TRBJ1-5, the CDR3 gives the full variable domain: DAGVTQSPTHLIKTRGQQVTLRCSPKSGHDTVSWYQQALGQGPQFIFQYYEEEERQRGNFPDRFSGHQFPNYSSELNVNALLLGDSALYLCASSFSLGNQPQHFGDGTRLSIL.

The J gene is TRBJ1-1, the V gene TRBV5-5; the D is unclear. V dropped 0 bases and J dropped 6 bases, with 9 bases sitting between them. Germline CDR1 SGHKS, CDR2 YYEKEE (reference sequence). This CDR3 has 13 residues. DNA of the CDR3: TGTGCCAGCAGCTTGGAGGCTAGCTCTGAAGCTTTCTTT. Protein sequence: CASSLEASSEAFF. The entire variable domain, with the rest obtained from reference TRBV5-5 and TRBJ1-1, is as follows: DAGVTQSPTHLIKTRGQQVTLRCSPISGHKSVSWYQQVLGQGPQFIFQYYEKEERGRGNFPDRFSARQFPNYSSELNVNALLLGDSALYLCASSLEASSEAFFGQGTRLTVV.

The chain links TRBV7-2 to TRBJ1-2, with 7 bases fitting TRBD1. The CDR3 runs 14 residues. Trimming took 0 bases from V and 5 from J; bases not matched to a gene: 3. From germline, CDR1 is SGHTA and CDR2 FQGNSA. CDR3 in amino acids: CASSLAGTAYGYTF. Written as DNA, the CDR3 is TGTGCCAGCAGCTTAGCCGGGACAGCTTATGGCTACACCTTC.